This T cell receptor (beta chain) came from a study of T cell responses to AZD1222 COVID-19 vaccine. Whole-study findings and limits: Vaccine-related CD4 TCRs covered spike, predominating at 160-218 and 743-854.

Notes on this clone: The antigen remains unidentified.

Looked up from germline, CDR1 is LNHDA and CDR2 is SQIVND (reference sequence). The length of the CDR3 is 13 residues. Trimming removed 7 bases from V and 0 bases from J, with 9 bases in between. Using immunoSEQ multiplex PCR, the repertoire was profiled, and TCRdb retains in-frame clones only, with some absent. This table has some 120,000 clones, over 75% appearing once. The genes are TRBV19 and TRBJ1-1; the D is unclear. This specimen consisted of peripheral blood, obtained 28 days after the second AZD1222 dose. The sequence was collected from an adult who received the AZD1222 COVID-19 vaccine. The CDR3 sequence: CASTPTMNTEAFF. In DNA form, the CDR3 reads TGTGCCAGTACCCCGACAATGAACACTGAAGCTTTCTTT.